These 14 T cell receptor beta chains came from one sample sequenced in a study of T cell responses to AZD1222 COVID-19 vaccine. Produced via immunoSEQ multiplex PCR; TCRdb's table is partial and in-frame only. The profile shows approximately 220,000 clones, about 92% of them singletons. The sequencing used peripheral blood, collected on day 0 of MenACWY control vaccination. These receptors originate from an adult in good health.

The gene calls are TRBV3-1 (or the pseudogene TRBV3-2) and TRBJ1-2; TRBD1 might be the D (5 bases). Germline V gene lookup returns CDR1 LGHDT and CDR2 YNNKEL (reference sequence). CDR3 length: 13 amino acids. V lost 1 base to trimming and J lost 8 bases, with 11 bases between them. CDR3 protein: CASSQASGKGYTF. In nucleotides, the CDR3 is TGTGCCAGCAGCCAAGCATCAGGGAAAGGCTACACCTTC.

The rearrangement joins TRBV19 to TRBJ1-4; no definite D call. CDR1 is LNHDA, CDR2 SQIVND, per germline (reference sequence). The CDR3 is 12 residues long. V lost 5 bases and J lost 7, with 8 bases in between. The DNA of the CDR3 is TGTGCCAGTAGTTCGTACCCTGAAAAACTGTTTTTT. It yields the protein CASSSYPEKLFF.

The rearrangement joins TRBV12-2 to TRBJ2-5; the listed D gene, TRBD2, was not tested against the DNA. TRBV12-2 is a pseudogene. The CDR3 is made up of 16 amino acids. The CDR3, as DNA: TGTGCAAGTCGCACTCGACTAGCGGGGGGCCAAGAGACCCAGTACTTC. It codes for CASRTRLAGGQETQYF.

In the case of this clone: The sample carries other DNA sequences with the same CDR3. V is TRBV9 and J is TRBJ1-3; no definite D call. The CDR3 loop spans 13 amino acids. Germline values: CDR1 SGDLS, CDR2 YYNGEE. V dropped 0 bases and J dropped 4 bases, with 5 bases sitting between them. The CDR3 nucleotides read TGTGCCAGCAGCGTAGAGGGAGGAAACACCATATATTTT. It codes for CASSVEGGNTIYF.

The J gene is TRBJ1-2, the V gene TRBV5-1; TRBD1 is a possible D gene (5 bases). This CDR3 is built from 13 residues. Trimming pared 4 bases from V and 4 bases from J, leaving 11 bases between. CDR1 and CDR2 (germline): SGHRS, YFSETQ. This chain's CDR3 is CASSAGGGYGYTF. CDR3 DNA: TGCGCCAGCAGCGCCGGCGGGGGCTATGGCTACACCTTC.

A few counts support this clone. The chain joins TRBV5-8 to TRBJ1-6; 7 positions agree with TRBD1. Germline CDR1 reads SGHTS; CDR2 reads YDEGEE. The V segment lost 5 bases and the J segment 4 bases; nucleotides outside the gene matches: 6. The CDR3 length is 15 residues. CDR3 residues: CASSPQGMYNSPLHF. DNA for the CDR3: TGTGCCAGCAGTCCACAGGGGATGTATAATTCACCCCTCCACTTT.

This chain uses TRBV2 with TRBJ1-3; D gene ambiguous. CDR1 and CDR2 from the germline V gene are SNHLY and FYNNEI. This CDR3 contains 14 residues. Between the trimmed V and J ends, which lost 4 bases and 2 bases, there was a span of 9 bases. The DNA for the CDR3 is TGTGCCAGCAGTGCCGGGGTCCCTGGAAACACCATATATTTT. Translated, it gives CASSAGVPGNTIYF.

The chain has TRBV2 and TRBJ2-7, with TRBD1 matching over 7 bases. This CDR3 region has 14 residues. With 6 bases clipped from V and 4 bases from J, the junction kept 9 bases outside the gene matches. Germline V lookup: CDR1 SNHLY, CDR2 FYNNEI. The CDR3 region is CASRSWQGDYEQYF. CDR3 coding DNA: TGTGCCAGCAGGAGCTGGCAGGGGGATTACGAGCAGTACTTC.

This chain connects TRBV21-1 to TRBJ1-2. TRBV21-1 is described as a pseudogene. CDR3 length equals 17 residues. The CDR3 DNA sequence: TGTGCCAGCAGCAAATTGGGCAGACCTTGGGGTTACTATGGCTACACCTTC. This sequence encodes CASSKLGRPWGYYGYTF.

CDR3 in DNA: TGTGCCAGCAGCTTTCCTCCGGGACAGCGATCCACAGATACGCAGTATTTT. Translated, it gives CASSFPPGQRSTDTQYF. V is TRBV5-4 and J is TRBJ2-3; the match to TRBD1 covers 7 bases. From germline, CDR1 is SGHNT and CDR2 YYREEE (reference sequence). V shed 2 bases and J 2 bases; nucleotides not matched to a gene: 11. CDR3 length: 17 residues.

The J gene is TRBJ1-2, the V gene TRBV16; D call uncertain. Between the trimmed V and J ends, which lost 2 bases and 2 bases, there was a span of 15 bases. Per germline, CDR1 KGHSY and CDR2 FQNENV. The CDR3 is made up of 16 amino acids. The CDR3 DNA sequence: TGTGCCAGCAGCCAAAATCTTAGGGCTCAGAACTATGGCTACACCTTC. It yields the protein CASSQNLRAQNYGYTF.

The chain carries TRBV3-1 (or the pseudogene TRBV3-2) and TRBJ1-6; D gene ambiguous. The CDR3 extends over 14 amino acids. Germline-derived CDR1 and CDR2 are LGHDT and YNNKEL (reference sequence). V was cut by 0 bases and J by 10 bases, with 10 bases left in between. The CDR3 DNA reads as TGTGCCAGCAGCCAAGAGAATGTGGAATCACCCCTCCACTTT. Amino acids: CASSQENVESPLHF.

This sequence joins TRBV5-1 and TRBJ1-2, with D perhaps TRBD1 (5 bases). There are 13 residues in the CDR3. The germline V gene has CDR1 SGHRS and CDR2 YFSETQ. V gave up 4 bases and J gave up 3 bases, with 10 bases separating them. Here the CDR3 DNA reads TGCGCCAGCAGCGGAGGGACGGACTATGGCTACACCTTC. Translated: CASSGGTDYGYTF.

This chain uses TRBV6-5 with TRBJ2-2, with D possibly matching TRBD1 (6 bases). Trimming shortened V by 7 bases and J by 0 bases, and 12 bases separated the two germline ends. CDR3 size: 15 residues. In germline, CDR1 is MNHEY, CDR2 SVGAGI. The CDR3 loop reads CASTAGTSNTGELFF. DNA for the CDR3: TGTGCCAGCACCGCCGGGACATCGAACACCGGGGAGCTGTTTTTT.